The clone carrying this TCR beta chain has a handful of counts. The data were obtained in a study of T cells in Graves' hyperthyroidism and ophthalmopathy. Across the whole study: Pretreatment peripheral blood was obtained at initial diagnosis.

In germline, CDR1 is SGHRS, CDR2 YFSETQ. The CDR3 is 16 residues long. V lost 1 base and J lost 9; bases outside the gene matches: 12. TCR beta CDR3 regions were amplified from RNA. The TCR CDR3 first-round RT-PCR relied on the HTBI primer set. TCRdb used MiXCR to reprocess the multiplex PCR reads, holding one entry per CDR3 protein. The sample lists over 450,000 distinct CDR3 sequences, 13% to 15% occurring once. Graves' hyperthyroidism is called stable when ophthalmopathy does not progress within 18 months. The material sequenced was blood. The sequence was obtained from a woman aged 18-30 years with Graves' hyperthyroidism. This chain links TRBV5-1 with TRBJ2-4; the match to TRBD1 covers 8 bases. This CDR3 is CASSLPEGQGLSIQYF. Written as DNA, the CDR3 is TGCGCCAGCAGCTTGCCCGAAGGACAGGGCTTGAGCATTCAGTACTTC.